A selection of T cell receptor beta chains follows, all from one sample in a study of CD8 T cells in ankylosing spondylitis. MiXCR, applied by TCRdb to the 5' RACE reads, yields one record per CDR3 protein. The sample carries under 200,000 distinct CDR3 sequences, 9.5% to 13% recorded once. Material for sequencing was blood, either unsorted or a sorted T cell fraction (not recorded which). These receptors all stem from a male donor with ankylosing spondylitis or in good health (not recorded which). Each CDR3 is given with its conserved first and last residue. Fields, in order: V gene, D gene, J gene, clone size, CDR3 DNA, CDR3 protein. The D gene is left open where the match is weak. Rows give clone size only sometimes, using once, few, many, or a class for an expanded clone.

v_gene: TRBV11-2
d_gene: TRBD2
j_gene: TRBJ2-2
abundance: many
CDR3nt: TGTGCCAGCAGCTTACTTGGCAGGACTAGCGGGGGGGCCGGGGAGCTGTTTTTT
CDR3aa: CASSLLGRTSGGAGELFF

v_gene: TRBV6-1
d_gene: NA
j_gene: TRBJ1-2
abundance: NA
CDR3nt: TGTGCCAGCAGGGGAGGCGAAAACTATGGCTACACCTTC
CDR3aa: CASRGGENYGYTF

v_gene: TRBV4-3
d_gene: TRBD1
j_gene: TRBJ2-5
abundance: NA
CDR3nt: TGCGCCAGCAGCCAAGATATCGGGACAGGAGGAGAGACCCAGTACTTC
CDR3aa: CASSQDIGTGGETQYF

v_gene: TRBV11-3
d_gene: NA
j_gene: TRBJ2-7
abundance: few
CDR3nt: TGTGCCAGCAGCTTAGGTGGTGAGACGGACTACGACAAGCAGTACTTC
CDR3aa: CASSLGGETDYDKQYF

v_gene: TRBV5-1
d_gene: TRBD1
j_gene: TRBJ1-1
abundance: few
CDR3nt: TGCGCCAGCAGCTTCTCCCCGGGACAGGAGGGGATGAACACTGAAGCTTTCTTT
CDR3aa: CASSFSPGQEGMNTEAFF

v_gene: TRBV5-1
d_gene: NA
j_gene: TRBJ1-1
abundance: many
CDR3nt: TGCGCCAGCAGCCAACTGTTGAACACTGAAGCTTTCTTT
CDR3aa: CASSQLLNTEAFF

v_gene: TRBV6-2/TRBV6-3
d_gene: NA
j_gene: TRBJ2-3
abundance: NA
CDR3nt: TGTGCCAGCAGGATTGACTCCGCCCTGGGTACGCAGTATTTT
CDR3aa: CASRIDSALGTQYF

v_gene: TRBV5-6
d_gene: TRBD1
j_gene: TRBJ2-4
abundance: many
CDR3nt: TGTGCCAGCAGCTTGGGGACAGGTGGAAACATTCAGTACTTC
CDR3aa: CASSLGTGGNIQYF

v_gene: TRBV5-6
d_gene: NA
j_gene: TRBJ2-3
abundance: few
CDR3nt: TGTGCCAGCAGCTTGAGAGGGGTATGGACGCAGTATTTT
CDR3aa: CASSLRGVWTQYF

v_gene: TRBV5-5
d_gene: NA
j_gene: TRBJ1-2
abundance: NA
CDR3nt: TGTGCCAGCAGCTTGCAGGGTTGGGATGGCTACACCTTC
CDR3aa: CASSLQGWDGYTF

v_gene: TRBV20-1
d_gene: TRBD2
j_gene: TRBJ2-5
abundance: many
CDR3nt: TGCAGTGCTAAACTAGCGGGCCACCAAGAGACCCAGTACTTC
CDR3aa: CSAKLAGHQETQYF

v_gene: TRBV15
d_gene: NA
j_gene: TRBJ1-3
abundance: many
CDR3nt: TGTGCCACCAGCAGAGACTTCGGGACGCGGCTAGGAAACACCATATATTTT
CDR3aa: CATSRDFGTRLGNTIYF

v_gene: TRBV20-1
d_gene: TRBD1
j_gene: TRBJ2-5
abundance: many
CDR3nt: TGCAGTGCCCTTACAGGGGCGAGGGAGACCCAGTACTTC
CDR3aa: CSALTGARETQYF

v_gene: TRBV20-1
d_gene: NA
j_gene: TRBJ2-1
abundance: many
CDR3nt: TGCAGTGCTATCAGGAGTGACAATGAGCAGTTCTTC
CDR3aa: CSAIRSDNEQFF

v_gene: TRBV10-2
d_gene: TRBD2
j_gene: TRBJ2-3
abundance: few
CDR3nt: TGCGCCAGCCTCACGGGACTAGCGAAGTCCACAGATACGCAGTATTTT
CDR3aa: CASLTGLAKSTDTQYF

v_gene: TRBV7-9
d_gene: NA
j_gene: TRBJ2-7
abundance: few
CDR3nt: TGTGCCAGCAGCTTAGCGCGGGACTACGAGCAGTACTTC
CDR3aa: CASSLARDYEQYF

v_gene: TRBV12-3/TRBV12-4
d_gene: TRBD1
j_gene: TRBJ1-1
abundance: many
CDR3nt: TGTGCCAGCAGTTGGGGCGGACAGGGAATATTGAACACTGAAGCTTTCTTT
CDR3aa: CASSWGGQGILNTEAFF

v_gene: TRBV3-1
d_gene: NA
j_gene: TRBJ1-1
abundance: few
CDR3nt: TGTGCCAGCAGCCGCCCTGGACAGTCGAACACTGAAGCTTTCTTT
CDR3aa: CASSRPGQSNTEAFF

v_gene: TRBV4-1
d_gene: TRBD2
j_gene: TRBJ2-7
abundance: NA
CDR3nt: TGCGCCAGCAGCCGAGAAGCGGGACTACTAGACTCCTACGAGCAGTACTTC
CDR3aa: CASSREAGLLDSYEQYF

v_gene: TRBV3-1
d_gene: NA
j_gene: TRBJ2-3
abundance: NA
CDR3nt: TGTGCCAGCAGCCAAGAGAGCCCTTTGCCAGATGCGCAGTATTTT
CDR3aa: CASSQESPLPDAQYF

v_gene: TRBV5-1
d_gene: NA
j_gene: TRBJ2-7
abundance: many
CDR3nt: TGCGCCAGCAGCCCTTGGACAGAAGCCTACGAGCAGTACTTC
CDR3aa: CASSPWTEAYEQYF

v_gene: TRBV4-1
d_gene: TRBD2
j_gene: TRBJ2-3
abundance: many
CDR3nt: TGCGCCAGCAGCCAAGAAACTAGCGGGCCCTCCGATACGCAGTATTTT
CDR3aa: CASSQETSGPSDTQYF

v_gene: TRBV20-1
d_gene: NA
j_gene: TRBJ2-3
abundance: many
CDR3nt: TGCAGTGCTAGAGTTCCCGGGGTCCTCACAGATACGCAGTATTTT
CDR3aa: CSARVPGVLTDTQYF

v_gene: TRBV20-1
d_gene: NA
j_gene: TRBJ2-1
abundance: few
CDR3nt: TGCAGTGCGTCCTGGAACAATGAGCAGTTCTTC
CDR3aa: CSASWNNEQFF

v_gene: TRBV12-3/TRBV12-4
d_gene: TRBD2
j_gene: TRBJ2-7
abundance: NA
CDR3nt: TGTGCCTCCCTAGCGGGGGGGTCGCGTTACGTGCAGTACTTC
CDR3aa: CASLAGGSRYVQYF

v_gene: TRBV9
d_gene: TRBD1
j_gene: TRBJ1-5
abundance: NA
CDR3nt: TGTGCCAGCAGCGTAGAAGGGACAGGGGAGCCCCAGCATTTT
CDR3aa: CASSVEGTGEPQHF

v_gene: TRBV11-3
d_gene: NA
j_gene: TRBJ2-5
abundance: few
CDR3nt: TGTGCCAGCAGCTTATTGGGAGTCCAAGAGACCCAGTACTTC
CDR3aa: CASSLLGVQETQYF

v_gene: TRBV7-2
d_gene: NA
j_gene: TRBJ2-1
abundance: few
CDR3nt: TGTGCCAGCAGCTTAGAGGGGTCCTATACTAGTGAGCAGTTCTTC
CDR3aa: CASSLEGSYTSEQFF

v_gene: TRBV12-3/TRBV12-4
d_gene: NA
j_gene: TRBJ2-6
abundance: NA
CDR3nt: TGTGCCAGCAGCTCTTCGCGGGCGCAGACGGGGTCTGGGGCCAACGTCCTGACTTTC
CDR3aa: CASSSSRAQTGSGANVLTF

v_gene: TRBV7-8
d_gene: NA
j_gene: TRBJ1-2
abundance: many
CDR3nt: TGTGCCAGCAGCTTAGCGCGGGCGGGCTATGGCTACACCTTC
CDR3aa: CASSLARAGYGYTF

v_gene: TRBV7-8
d_gene: NA
j_gene: TRBJ2-4
abundance: many
CDR3nt: TGTGCCAGCAGCGCCCTCAACAGGGACCTAGCCAAAAACATTCAGTACTTC
CDR3aa: CASSALNRDLAKNIQYF

v_gene: TRBV20-1
d_gene: TRBD1
j_gene: TRBJ2-1
abundance: many
CDR3nt: TGCAGTGCGGGGGACAGGGGCGGTCTTGAGCAGTTCTTC
CDR3aa: CSAGDRGGLEQFF

v_gene: TRBV28
d_gene: TRBD1
j_gene: TRBJ1-2
abundance: many
CDR3nt: TGTGCCAGCAGTCCCATCGACCGGGACAGCTATGGCTACACCTTC
CDR3aa: CASSPIDRDSYGYTF

v_gene: TRBV5-1
d_gene: TRBD2
j_gene: TRBJ2-7
abundance: many
CDR3nt: TGCGCCAGCAGTGAAGGCGGGAGCTTCTACGAGCAGTACTTC
CDR3aa: CASSEGGSFYEQYF

v_gene: TRBV27
d_gene: TRBD1
j_gene: TRBJ2-7
abundance: few
CDR3nt: TGTGCCAGCACTAGGGCAGGGGGTACCTACGAGCAGTACTTC
CDR3aa: CASTRAGGTYEQYF

v_gene: TRBV6-1
d_gene: NA
j_gene: TRBJ1-3
abundance: NA
CDR3nt: NA
CDR3aa: CASSPIQGSTSGNTIYF

v_gene: TRBV6-2/TRBV6-3
d_gene: NA
j_gene: TRBJ2-2
abundance: few
CDR3nt: TGTGCCAGCAGTTACTCTCGGATCAGAGCGAACACCGGGGAGCTGTTTTTT
CDR3aa: CASSYSRIRANTGELFF

v_gene: TRBV20-1
d_gene: TRBD1
j_gene: TRBJ1-1
abundance: many
CDR3nt: TGCAGTGCCAACGCAGGGGGCGGGAACACTGAAGCTTTCTTT
CDR3aa: CSANAGGGNTEAFF

v_gene: TRBV6-2/TRBV6-3
d_gene: NA
j_gene: TRBJ1-5
abundance: few
CDR3nt: TGTGCCAGCAGTTACGGACAGACCAATCAGCCCCAGCATTTT
CDR3aa: CASSYGQTNQPQHF

v_gene: TRBV24-1
d_gene: NA
j_gene: TRBJ2-1
abundance: many
CDR3nt: TGTGCCACCAGTGGGGAACAGACCTCCTACAATGAGCAGTTCTTC
CDR3aa: CATSGEQTSYNEQFF

v_gene: TRBV20-1
d_gene: NA
j_gene: TRBJ2-5
abundance: few
CDR3nt: TGCAGTGCTAGTAAGGCTAGCTCGGAGACCCAGTACTTC
CDR3aa: CSASKASSETQYF

v_gene: TRBV20-1
d_gene: NA
j_gene: TRBJ1-6
abundance: NA
CDR3nt: TGCAGTGCTACCCGGGACCGGAGCTCCTATAATTCACCCCTCCACTTT
CDR3aa: CSATRDRSSYNSPLHF

v_gene: TRBV10-3
d_gene: TRBD2
j_gene: TRBJ2-2
abundance: many
CDR3nt: TGTGCCATCAGAGGGACTAGCGAGGCCGGGGAGCTGTTTTTT
CDR3aa: CAIRGTSEAGELFF

v_gene: TRBV20-1
d_gene: NA
j_gene: TRBJ2-5
abundance: few
CDR3nt: TGCAGTGCTAGTAGTCCGGGGACCCAGTACTTC
CDR3aa: CSASSPGTQYF

v_gene: TRBV5-6
d_gene: NA
j_gene: TRBJ1-2
abundance: many
CDR3nt: TGTGCCAGCAGGCTTGGGGCAAGAGTAGACTATGGCTACACCTTC
CDR3aa: CASRLGARVDYGYTF

v_gene: TRBV11-2
d_gene: TRBD1
j_gene: TRBJ2-5
abundance: NA
CDR3nt: TGTGCCAGCAGCTTAGGGGGACAGATACAAGAGACCCAGTACTTC
CDR3aa: CASSLGGQIQETQYF

v_gene: TRBV20-1
d_gene: NA
j_gene: TRBJ1-5
abundance: NA
CDR3nt: TGCAGTGCTCCGGACAAAAGCAATCAGCCCCAGCATTTT
CDR3aa: CSAPDKSNQPQHF

v_gene: TRBV5-1
d_gene: TRBD1
j_gene: TRBJ1-1
abundance: many
CDR3nt: TGCGCCAGCAGCGTAACAGGGGCGGTGGGCACTGAAGCTTTCTTT
CDR3aa: CASSVTGAVGTEAFF

v_gene: TRBV5-1
d_gene: TRBD1
j_gene: TRBJ2-7
abundance: few
CDR3nt: TGCGCCAGCAGCTTTTTCTCCGGGACAGGCACCACCTACGAGCAGTACTTC
CDR3aa: CASSFFSGTGTTYEQYF

v_gene: TRBV30
d_gene: NA
j_gene: TRBJ2-1
abundance: many
CDR3nt: TGTGCCTGGAGTGGGGCGGGACCAATCAATGAGCAGTTCTTC
CDR3aa: CAWSGAGPINEQFF